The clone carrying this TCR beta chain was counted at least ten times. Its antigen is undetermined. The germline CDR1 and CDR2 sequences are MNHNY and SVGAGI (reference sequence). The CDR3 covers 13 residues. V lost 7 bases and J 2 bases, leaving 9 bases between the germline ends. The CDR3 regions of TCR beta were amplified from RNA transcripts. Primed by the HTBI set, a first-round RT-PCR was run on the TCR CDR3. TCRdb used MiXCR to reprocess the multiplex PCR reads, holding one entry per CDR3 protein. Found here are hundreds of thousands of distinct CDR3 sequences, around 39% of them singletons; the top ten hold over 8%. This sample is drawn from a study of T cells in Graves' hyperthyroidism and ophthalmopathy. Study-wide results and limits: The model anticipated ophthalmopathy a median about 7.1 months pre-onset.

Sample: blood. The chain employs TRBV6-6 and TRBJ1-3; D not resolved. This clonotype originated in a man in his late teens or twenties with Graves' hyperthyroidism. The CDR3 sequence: CASTSTTGNTIYF. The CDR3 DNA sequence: TGTGCCAGCACCAGTACCACTGGAAACACCATATATTTT.